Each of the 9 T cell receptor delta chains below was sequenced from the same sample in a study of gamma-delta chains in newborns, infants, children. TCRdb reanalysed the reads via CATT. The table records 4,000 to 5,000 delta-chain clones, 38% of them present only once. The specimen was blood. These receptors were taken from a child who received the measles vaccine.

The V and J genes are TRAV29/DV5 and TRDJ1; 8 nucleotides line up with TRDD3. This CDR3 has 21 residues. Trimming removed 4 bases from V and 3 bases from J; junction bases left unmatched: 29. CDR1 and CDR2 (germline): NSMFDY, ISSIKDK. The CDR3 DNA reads TGTGCAGCAGAAAAGCGATCTCCTACGATAATGGGGGATTGGGGACCCGATAAACTCATCTTT. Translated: CAAEKRSPTIMGDWGPDKLIF.

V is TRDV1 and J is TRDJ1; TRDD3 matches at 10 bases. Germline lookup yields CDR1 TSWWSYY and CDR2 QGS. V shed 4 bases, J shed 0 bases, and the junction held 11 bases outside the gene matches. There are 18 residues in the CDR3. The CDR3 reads CALGGSEMGDTDTDKLIF. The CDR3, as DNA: TGTGCTCTTGGGGGATCTGAAATGGGGGATACAGACACCGATAAACTCATCTTT.

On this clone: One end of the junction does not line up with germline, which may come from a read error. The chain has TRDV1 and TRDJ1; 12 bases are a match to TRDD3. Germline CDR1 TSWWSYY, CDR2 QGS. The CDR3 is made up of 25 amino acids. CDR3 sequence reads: CALGERGFLPLDWGIQGDRTGKLIF. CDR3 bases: TGTGCTCTTGGGGAACGTGGGTTCCTCCCCCTAGACTGGGGGATACAAGGGGACCGCACCGGTAAACTCATCTTT.

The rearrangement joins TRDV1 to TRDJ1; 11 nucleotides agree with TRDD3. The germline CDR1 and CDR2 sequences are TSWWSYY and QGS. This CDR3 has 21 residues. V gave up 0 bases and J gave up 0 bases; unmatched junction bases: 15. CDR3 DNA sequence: TGTGCTCTTGGGGAACTGCGTCAGTACTGGGGGATAGGAGAGTACACCGATAAACTCATCTTT. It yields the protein CALGELRQYWGIGEYTDKLIF.

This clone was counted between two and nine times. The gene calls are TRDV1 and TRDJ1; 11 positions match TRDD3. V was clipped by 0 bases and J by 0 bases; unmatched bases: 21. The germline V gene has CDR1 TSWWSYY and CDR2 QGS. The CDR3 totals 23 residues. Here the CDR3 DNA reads TGTGCTCTTGGGGAACTACCCAACAGCGGGTGTGCTGGGGGATACCCGTACACCGATAAACTCATCTTT. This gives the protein CALGELPNSGCAGGYPYTDKLIF.

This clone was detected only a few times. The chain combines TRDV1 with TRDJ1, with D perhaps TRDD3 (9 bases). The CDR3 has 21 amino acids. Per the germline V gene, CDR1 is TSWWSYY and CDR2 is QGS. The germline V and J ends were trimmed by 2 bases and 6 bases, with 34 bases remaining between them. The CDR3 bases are TGTGCTCTTGGGGAAGATTCTACCGGCCTTCCTAAAGTTGTGGGGGATAATAAACTCATCTTT. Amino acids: CALGEDSTGLPKVVGDNKLIF.

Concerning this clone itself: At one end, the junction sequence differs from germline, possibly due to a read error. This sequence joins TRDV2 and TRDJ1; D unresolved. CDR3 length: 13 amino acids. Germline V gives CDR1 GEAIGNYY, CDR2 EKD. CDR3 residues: CARDTPTTDKLIF. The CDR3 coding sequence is TGTGCCCGTGACACCCCGACCACCGATAAACTCATCTTT.

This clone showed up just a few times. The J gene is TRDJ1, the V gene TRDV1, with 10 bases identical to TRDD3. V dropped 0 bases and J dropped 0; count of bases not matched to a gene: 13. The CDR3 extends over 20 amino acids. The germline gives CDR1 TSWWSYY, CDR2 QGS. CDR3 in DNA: TGTGCTCTTGGGGAACTGCCTCCCCCTCACTGGGGGATGTACACCGATAAACTCATCTTT. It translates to CALGELPPPHWGMYTDKLIF.

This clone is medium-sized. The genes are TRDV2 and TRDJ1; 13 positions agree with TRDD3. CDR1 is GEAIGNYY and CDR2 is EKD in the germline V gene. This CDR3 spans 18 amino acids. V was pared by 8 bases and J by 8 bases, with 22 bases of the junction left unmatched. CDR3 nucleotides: TGTGCCTACACAACCGGCCACCTTAACTGGGGGATACGCGAGAAACTCATCTTT. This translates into CAYTTGHLNWGIREKLIF.